This T cell receptor (beta chain) was obtained from a study of early T cells in non-severe SARS-CoV-2 infection. The overall study: Sequencing was performed on bulk RNA from unsorted whole blood, leaving chains unpaired.

TCRdb reprocessed the 5' RACE reads with MiXCR, giving one entry per CDR3 protein. The sample consists of roughly 33,000 distinct CDR3 sequences, around 5% of them appearing once. The germline V and J ends were trimmed by 7 bases and 5 bases, with 15 bases remaining between them. The CDR3 extends over 14 amino acids. Germline V gene data show CDR1 as WSHSY and CDR2 as SAAADI. There are a few counts of this clonotype. The source of this sequence is an adult who was a healthcare worker with PCR-confirmed SARS-CoV-2 infection or an uninfected control (not recorded which). The chain is built from TRBV10-2 and TRBJ2-1, with no clear D. Sequencing used whole blood. The CDR3 loop reads CASTLSNRDNEQFF. DNA of the CDR3: TGCGCCAGCACACTCTCTAACCGTGACAATGAGCAGTTCTTC.